The 5 T cell receptor beta chains presented below share a single source sample, sequenced in a study of T cell repertoires in cytomegalovirus infection. Their antigens are not known. TCRdb re-called the reads with MiXCR, one entry per CDR3 protein. The data hold about 920,000 distinct CDR3 sequences, with around 30% observed a single time. The source material was cultured CD8+ T cells from PBMCs, sampled from culture after CMV antigen stimulation. The receptors shown here come from a human donor in good health (CMV status not recorded). Some clones in this sample may be carry-over from other donors' samples.

The CDR3 reads CASSWGTTNTGELFF. The CDR3 DNA is TGTGCCAGCAGTTGGGGGACTACCAACACCGGGGAGCTGTTTTTT. The V and J genes are TRBV12-3 or TRBV12-4 and TRBJ2-2; 7 bases match TRBD2. V shed 4 bases and J 2 bases; nucleotides not matched to a gene: 4. This CDR3 has 15 amino acids.

The gene calls are TRBV4-1 and TRBJ1-1; no clear D. V shed 0 bases and J shed 8 bases, with 13 bases lying between them. The CDR3 runs 14 residues. In germline, CDR1 is MGHRA, CDR2 YSYEKL. The CDR3 region has the DNA TGCGCCAGCAGCCAAGATCAGCTCTCGGTAGAAGCTTTCTTT. This gives the protein CASSQDQLSVEAFF.

The V and J genes are TRBV27 and TRBJ1-6, with 10 nucleotides matching TRBD1. This CDR3 has 15 amino acids. V gave up 2 bases and J gave up 8 bases; unmatched junction bases: 3. Germline V lookup: CDR1 MNHEY, CDR2 SMNVEV (reference sequence). The CDR3 nucleotides are TGTGCCAGCAGTTTAGGACAGGGGGGGGATTCACCCCTCCACTTT. Protein product: CASSLGQGGDSPLHF.

This clonotype was observed a handful of times. The rearrangement uses TRBV7-9 and TRBJ1-4; 9 bases fit TRBD1. Trimming removed 6 bases from V and 7 bases from J; junction bases left unmatched: 6. This CDR3 is built from 14 residues. Germline V gene data show CDR1 as SEHNR and CDR2 as FQNEAQ (reference sequence). The CDR3 reads CASSQQGAVEKLFF. The CDR3 DNA follows: TGTGCCAGCAGTCAACAGGGGGCGGTTGAAAAACTGTTTTTT.

This clonotype came up many times. This rearrangement joins TRBV7-6 to TRBJ1-6, with a possible D match to TRBD1 (6 bases). V was cut by 0 bases and J by 16 bases, with 13 bases left in between. CDR3 length: 13 residues. Germline V CDR1 and CDR2: SGHVS, FNYEAQ. This chain's CDR3 is CASSLAGQKGLHF. The CDR3 DNA follows: TGTGCCAGCAGCTTAGCCGGACAGAAAGGGCTCCACTTT.